The sequence of this TCR beta chain was determined in a study of shared clonotypes between healthy human individuals. Whole-study results and caveats: Clonotype sharing among donors likely depends on sequencing depth.

The CDR3 sequence is 15 residues long. In germline, CDR1 is SGDLS, CDR2 YYNGEE. With 0 bases removed from V and 1 base from J, the gap between germline ends came to 8 bases. Naive CD8 cells lacked CD45RO and underwent positive selection for CCR7, leaving out terminally differentiated effector memory CD45RA+ cells. Measured with immunoSEQ multiplex PCR; TCRdb has only the in-frame clones, and not every one. This table has approximately 840,000 clones, approximately 97% appearing once. Points on this clone: Antigen specificity is unknown. Other nucleotide sequences from this sample produce the same CDR3.

This receptor was taken from a man aged 25 to 40 in good health. The sample consisted of naive CD8+ T cells sorted from blood. The chain recombines TRBV9 with TRBJ2-1; D perhaps matches TRBD1 (5 bases). For the CDR3, the DNA is TGTGCCAGCAGCGTAGAAGGGGTGTCCTACAATGAGCAGTTCTTC. It codes for CASSVEGVSYNEQFF.